This T cell receptor (beta chain) was identified in a study of cytomegalovirus exposure and HLA in healthy donors. Findings and limits, study-wide: According to a later analysis, donors in an Asian-associated ancestry cluster reportedly had fewer N-insertions than the roughly 640-donor mean. Later examination showed HLA-associated TCR beta chains had greater clonal expansion than equally common others. In most subjects, TCR beta sequences reportedly gave accurate predictions of HLA-A and HLA-B alleles.

Per germline, CDR1 SGHRS and CDR2 YFSETQ. The CDR3 is 14 amino acids. V lost 5 bases and J lost 1; bases outside the gene matches: 5. Unrecorded immune exposures were likely, despite nominal health at sampling. The PCR ran on 60 Vbeta and 13 Jbeta primers. Only in-frame clones appear in the TCRdb table, and some are missing; sequencing was by immunoSEQ multiplex PCR. The sample gives 140,000 or so clones, over 75% of which show up once; 1.8% is in the top ten. Of note for this clone: As yet, its antigen is unknown.

This sequence was found in a man in his forties in good health and CMV-seronegative. Sequencing was carried out using PBMCs. The V gene is TRBV5-1, the J gene TRBJ1-1, with 7 bases aligning to TRBD1. CDR3 coding DNA: TGCGCCAGCAGTTCACAGGGGCCGAACACTGAAGCTTTCTTT. Translated: CASSSQGPNTEAFF.